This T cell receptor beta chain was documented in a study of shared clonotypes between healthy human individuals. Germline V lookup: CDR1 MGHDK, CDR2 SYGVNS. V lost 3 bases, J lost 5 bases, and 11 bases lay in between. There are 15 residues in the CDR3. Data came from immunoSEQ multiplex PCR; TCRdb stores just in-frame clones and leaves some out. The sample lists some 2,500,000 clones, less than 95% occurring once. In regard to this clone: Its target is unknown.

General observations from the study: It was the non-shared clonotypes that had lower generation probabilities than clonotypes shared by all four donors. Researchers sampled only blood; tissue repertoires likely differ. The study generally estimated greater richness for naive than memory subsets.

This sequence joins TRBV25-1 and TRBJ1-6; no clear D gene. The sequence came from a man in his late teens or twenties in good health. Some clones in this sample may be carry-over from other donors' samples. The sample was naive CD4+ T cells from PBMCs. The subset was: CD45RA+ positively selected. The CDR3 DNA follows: TGTGCCAGCAGTGACGCCTCGGGTCATAATTCACCCCTCCACTTT. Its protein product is CASSDASGHNSPLHF.